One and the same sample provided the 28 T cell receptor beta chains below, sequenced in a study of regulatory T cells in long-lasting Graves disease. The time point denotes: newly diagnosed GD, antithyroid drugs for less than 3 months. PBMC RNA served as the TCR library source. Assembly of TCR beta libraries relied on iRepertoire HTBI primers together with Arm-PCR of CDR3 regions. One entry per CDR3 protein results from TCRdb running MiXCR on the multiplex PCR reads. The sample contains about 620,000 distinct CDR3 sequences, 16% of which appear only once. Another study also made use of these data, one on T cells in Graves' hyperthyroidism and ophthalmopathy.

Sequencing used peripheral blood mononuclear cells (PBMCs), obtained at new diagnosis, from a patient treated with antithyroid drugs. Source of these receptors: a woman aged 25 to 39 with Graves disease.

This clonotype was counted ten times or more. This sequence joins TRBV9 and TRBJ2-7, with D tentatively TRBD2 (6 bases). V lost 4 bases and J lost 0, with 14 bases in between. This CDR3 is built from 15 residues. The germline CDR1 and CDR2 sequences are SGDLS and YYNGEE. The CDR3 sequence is CASSLSGQSSYEQYF. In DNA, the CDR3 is TGTGCCAGCAGCTTGAGCGGGCAGAGCTCCTACGAGCAGTACTTC.

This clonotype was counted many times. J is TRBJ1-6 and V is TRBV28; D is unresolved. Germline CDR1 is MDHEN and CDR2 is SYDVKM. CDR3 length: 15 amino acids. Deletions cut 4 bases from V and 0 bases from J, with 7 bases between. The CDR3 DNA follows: TGTGCCAGCAGTTCTCGTAGCTCCTATAATTCACCCCTCCACTTT. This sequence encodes CASSSRSSYNSPLHF.

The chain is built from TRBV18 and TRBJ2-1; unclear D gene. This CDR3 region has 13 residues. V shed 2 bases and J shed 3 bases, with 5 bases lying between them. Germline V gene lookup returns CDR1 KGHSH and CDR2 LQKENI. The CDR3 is CASSPVLYNEQFF. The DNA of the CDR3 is TGTGCCAGCTCACCAGTCCTCTACAATGAGCAGTTCTTC.

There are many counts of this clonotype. The CDR3 coding sequence is TGTGCCAGCAGCTCCGGGCTAACCGGGGAGCTGTTTTTT. This encodes CASSSGLTGELFF. This chain links TRBV3-1 with TRBJ2-2; D remains unclear. The V end lost 5 bases, the J end lost 5 bases, and 9 bases lay between the germline ends. CDR3 length equals 13 residues. Germline lookup yields CDR1 LGHDT and CDR2 YNNKEL (reference sequence).

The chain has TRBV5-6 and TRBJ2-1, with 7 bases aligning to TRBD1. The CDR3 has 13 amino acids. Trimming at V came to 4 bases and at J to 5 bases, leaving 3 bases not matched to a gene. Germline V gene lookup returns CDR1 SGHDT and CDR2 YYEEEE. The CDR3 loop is CASSQTGNNEQFF. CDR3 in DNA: TGTGCCAGCAGCCAGACAGGGAACAATGAGCAGTTCTTC.

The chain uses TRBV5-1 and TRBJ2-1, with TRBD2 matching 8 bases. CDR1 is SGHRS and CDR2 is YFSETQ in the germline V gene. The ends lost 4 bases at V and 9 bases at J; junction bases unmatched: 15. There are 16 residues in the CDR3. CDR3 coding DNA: TGCGCCAGCAGCCCCGGGGAGGGGACTAGAAGGTTTGAGCAGTTCTTC. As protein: CASSPGEGTRRFEQFF.

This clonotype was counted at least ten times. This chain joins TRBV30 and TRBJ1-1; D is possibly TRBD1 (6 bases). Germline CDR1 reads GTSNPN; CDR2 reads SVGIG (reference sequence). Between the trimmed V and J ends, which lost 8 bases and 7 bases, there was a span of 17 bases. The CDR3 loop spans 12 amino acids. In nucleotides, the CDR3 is TGTGCCGGGGGACCAGGACAGATTGAAGCTTTCTTT. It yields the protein CAGGPGQIEAFF.

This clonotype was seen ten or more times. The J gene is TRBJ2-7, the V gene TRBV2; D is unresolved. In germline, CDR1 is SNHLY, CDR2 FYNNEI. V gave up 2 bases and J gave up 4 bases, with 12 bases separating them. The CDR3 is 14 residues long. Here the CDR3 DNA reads TGTGCCAGCAGTGAAACGAAGACACTGTACGAGCAGTACTTC. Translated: CASSETKTLYEQYF.

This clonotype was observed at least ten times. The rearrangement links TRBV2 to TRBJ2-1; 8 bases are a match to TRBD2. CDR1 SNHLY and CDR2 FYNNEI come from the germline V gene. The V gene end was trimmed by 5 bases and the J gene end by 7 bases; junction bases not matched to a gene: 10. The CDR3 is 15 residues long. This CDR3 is CASSPTGGALNEQFF. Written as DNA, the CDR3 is TGTGCCAGCAGTCCCACGGGGGGGGCGCTTAATGAGCAGTTCTTC.

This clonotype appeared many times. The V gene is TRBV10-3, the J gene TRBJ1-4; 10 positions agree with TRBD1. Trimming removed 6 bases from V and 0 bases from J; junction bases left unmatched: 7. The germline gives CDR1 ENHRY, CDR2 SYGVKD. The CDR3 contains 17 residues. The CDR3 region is CAISPGQGTTTNEKLFF. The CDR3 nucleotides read TGTGCCATCAGCCCGGGACAGGGGACGACAACTAATGAAAAACTGTTTTTT.

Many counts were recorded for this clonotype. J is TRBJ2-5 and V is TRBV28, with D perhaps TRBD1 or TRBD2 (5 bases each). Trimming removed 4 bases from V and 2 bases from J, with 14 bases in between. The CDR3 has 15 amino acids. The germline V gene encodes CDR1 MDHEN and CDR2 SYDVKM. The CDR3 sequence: CASSSNGAGQETQYF. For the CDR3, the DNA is TGTGCCAGCAGTTCCAACGGGGCAGGACAAGAGACCCAGTACTTC. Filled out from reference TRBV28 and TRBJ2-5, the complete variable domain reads DVKVTQSSRYLVKRTGEKVFLECVQDMDHENMFWYRQDPGLGLRLIYFSYDVKMKEKGDIPEGYSVSREKKERFSLILESASTNQTSMYLCASSSNGAGQETQYFGPGTRLLVL.

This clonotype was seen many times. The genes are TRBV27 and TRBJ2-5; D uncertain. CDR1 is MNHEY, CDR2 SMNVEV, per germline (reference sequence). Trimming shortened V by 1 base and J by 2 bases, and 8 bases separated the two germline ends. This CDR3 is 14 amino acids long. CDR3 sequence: CASSLYGPQETQYF. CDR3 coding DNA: TGTGCCAGCAGTTTATATGGTCCACAAGAGACCCAGTACTTC.

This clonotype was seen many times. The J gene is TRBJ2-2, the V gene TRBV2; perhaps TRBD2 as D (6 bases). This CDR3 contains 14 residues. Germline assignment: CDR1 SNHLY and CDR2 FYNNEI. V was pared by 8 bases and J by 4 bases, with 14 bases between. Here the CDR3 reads CASREHSVTGELFF. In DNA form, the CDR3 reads TGTGCCAGCCGGGAGCACTCGGTCACCGGGGAGCTGTTTTTT.

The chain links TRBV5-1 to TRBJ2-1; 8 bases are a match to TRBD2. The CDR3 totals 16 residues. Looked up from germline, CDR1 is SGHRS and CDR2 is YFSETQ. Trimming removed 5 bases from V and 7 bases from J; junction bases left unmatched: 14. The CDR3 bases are TGCGCCAGCAGTGGATCCAGCGGGAGTATTGCGAATGAGCAGTTCTTC. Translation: CASSGSSGSIANEQFF. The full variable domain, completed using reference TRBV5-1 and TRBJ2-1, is KAGVTQTPRYLIKTRGQQVTLSCSPISGHRSVSWYQQTPGQGLQFLFEYFSETQRNKGNFPGRFSGRQFSNSRSEMNVSTLELGDSALYLCASSGSSGSIANEQFFGPGTRLTVL.

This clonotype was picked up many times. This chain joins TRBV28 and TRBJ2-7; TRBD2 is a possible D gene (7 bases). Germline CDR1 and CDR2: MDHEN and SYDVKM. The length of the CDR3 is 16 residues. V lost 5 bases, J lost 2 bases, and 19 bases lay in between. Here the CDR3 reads CASSLGGRGGTYEQYF. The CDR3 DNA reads TGTGCCAGCAGTCTAGGAGGTCGCGGGGGCACCTACGAGCAGTACTTC.

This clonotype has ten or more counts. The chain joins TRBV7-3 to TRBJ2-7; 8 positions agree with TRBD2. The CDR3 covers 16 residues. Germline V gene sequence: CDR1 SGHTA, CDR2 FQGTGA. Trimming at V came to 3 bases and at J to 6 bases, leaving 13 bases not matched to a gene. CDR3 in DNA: TGTGCCAGCAGCTTGGATAGCGGGGCCCCCTCAGGCGAGCAGTACTTC. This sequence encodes CASSLDSGAPSGEQYF.

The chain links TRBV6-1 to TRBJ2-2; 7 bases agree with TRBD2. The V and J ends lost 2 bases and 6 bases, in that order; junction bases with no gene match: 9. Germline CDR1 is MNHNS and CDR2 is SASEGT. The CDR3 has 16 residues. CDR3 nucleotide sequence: TGTGCCAGCAGTGAAAGGTGGGCGGGAGCGGCCGGGGAGCTGTTTTTT. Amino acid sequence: CASSERWAGAAGELFF.

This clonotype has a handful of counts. DNA for the CDR3: TGTGCCAGCAGCTCCTGGGACAGGGAGTATAGCAATCAGCCCCAGCATTTT. Its protein is CASSSWDREYSNQPQHF. J is TRBJ1-5 and V is TRBV5-6; 9 bases align to TRBD1. With V trimmed by 3 bases and J by 0 bases, 7 bases remained unmatched. The germline V gene encodes CDR1 SGHDT and CDR2 YYEEEE. CDR3 length equals 17 residues.

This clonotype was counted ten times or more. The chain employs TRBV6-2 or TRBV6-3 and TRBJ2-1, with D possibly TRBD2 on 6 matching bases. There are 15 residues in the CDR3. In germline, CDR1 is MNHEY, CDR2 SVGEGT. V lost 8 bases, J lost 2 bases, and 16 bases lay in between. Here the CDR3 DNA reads TGTGCCAGCGATGGCCGGAGGGCAACCTACAATGAGCAGTTCTTC. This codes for CASDGRRATYNEQFF.

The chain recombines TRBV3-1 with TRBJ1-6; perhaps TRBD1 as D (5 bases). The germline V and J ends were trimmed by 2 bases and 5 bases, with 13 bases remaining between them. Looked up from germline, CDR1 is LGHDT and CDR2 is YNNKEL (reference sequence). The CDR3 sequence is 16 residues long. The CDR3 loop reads CASSQLGTVDNSPLHF. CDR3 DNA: TGTGCCAGCAGCCAATTGGGGACCGTAGATAATTCACCCCTCCACTTT.

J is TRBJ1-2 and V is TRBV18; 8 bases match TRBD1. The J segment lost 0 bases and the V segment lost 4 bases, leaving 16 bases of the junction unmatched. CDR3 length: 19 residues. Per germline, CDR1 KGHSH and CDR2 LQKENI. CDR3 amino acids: CASSHNPGQVLRANYGYTF. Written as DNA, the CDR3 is TGTGCCAGCTCACACAATCCGGGACAGGTCCTGAGAGCTAACTATGGCTACACCTTC.

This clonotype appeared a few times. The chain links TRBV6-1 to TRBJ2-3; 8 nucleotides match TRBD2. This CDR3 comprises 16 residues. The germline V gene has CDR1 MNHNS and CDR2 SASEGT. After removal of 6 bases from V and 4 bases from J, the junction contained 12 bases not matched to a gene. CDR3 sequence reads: CASSRLAGGVADTQYF. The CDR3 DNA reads TGTGCCAGCAGCCGACTCGCGGGAGGTGTGGCAGATACGCAGTATTTT.

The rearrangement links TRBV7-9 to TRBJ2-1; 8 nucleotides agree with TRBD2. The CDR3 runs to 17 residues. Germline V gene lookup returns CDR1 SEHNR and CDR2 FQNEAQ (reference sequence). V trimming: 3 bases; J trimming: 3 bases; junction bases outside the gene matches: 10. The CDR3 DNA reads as TGTGCCAGCAGCTTGTCGAGCGGGAGAGTTGGCTACAATGAGCAGTTCTTC. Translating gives CASSLSSGRVGYNEQFF.

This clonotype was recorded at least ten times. This chain's CDR3 is CASSLVLATSYEQYF. Written as DNA, the CDR3 is TGTGCCAGCAGCTTAGTCCTAGCTACCTCCTACGAGCAGTACTTC. This chain links TRBV7-8 with TRBJ2-7; weak D call: TRBD2 (5 bases). This CDR3 has 15 amino acids. Trimming left V 1 base short and J 0 bases short, with 10 bases between. The germline gives CDR1 SGHVS, CDR2 FQNEAQ.

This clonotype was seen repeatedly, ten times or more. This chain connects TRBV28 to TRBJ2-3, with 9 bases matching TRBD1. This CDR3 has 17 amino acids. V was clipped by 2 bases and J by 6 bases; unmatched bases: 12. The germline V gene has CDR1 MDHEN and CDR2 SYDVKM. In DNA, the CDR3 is TGTGCCAGCAGTTTAAGATCTGGGACAGGGTCCCTGGATACGCAGTATTTT. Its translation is CASSLRSGTGSLDTQYF.

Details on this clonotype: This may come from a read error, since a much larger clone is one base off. CDR3 bases: TGCAGTGCTGCCCGGACTAGCGCAGATACGCAGTATTTT. It yields the protein CSAARTSADTQYF. The genes are TRBV20-1 and TRBJ2-3; 9 bases are a match to TRBD2. This CDR3 has 13 residues. Germline CDR1 is DFQATT and CDR2 is SNEGSKA (reference sequence). J gave up 4 bases and V 5 bases, and 4 bases lay outside the gene matches.

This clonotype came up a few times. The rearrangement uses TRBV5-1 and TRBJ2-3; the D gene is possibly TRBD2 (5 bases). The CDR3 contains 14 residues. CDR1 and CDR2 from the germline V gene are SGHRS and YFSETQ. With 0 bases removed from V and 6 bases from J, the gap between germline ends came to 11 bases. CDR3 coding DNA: TGCGCCAGCAGCTTGGAGGCCGGACTGGATACGCAGTATTTT. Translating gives CASSLEAGLDTQYF.

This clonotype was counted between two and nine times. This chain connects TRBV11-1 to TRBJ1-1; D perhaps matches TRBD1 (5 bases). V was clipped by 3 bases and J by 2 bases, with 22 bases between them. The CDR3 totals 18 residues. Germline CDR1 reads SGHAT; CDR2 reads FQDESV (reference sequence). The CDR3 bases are TGTGCCAGCAGCTTGTTTCTCGGGGCACAGACCGTAAACACTGAAGCTTTCTTT. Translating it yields CASSLFLGAQTVNTEAFF.